This T cell receptor (beta chain) was obtained from a study of cytomegalovirus exposure and HLA in healthy donors. Study information: The Caucasian-associated ancestry cluster contained more than 75% of the roughly 400 genotyped donors. Study-wide results and caveats: The HLA-A and HLA-B alleles of most subjects were reportedly predicted accurately from TCR beta sequences.

To note about this clone: Its antigen is not identified.

CDR3 size: 16 residues. Looked up from germline, CDR1 is SGHNT and CDR2 is YENEEA. V lost 5 bases, J lost 4 bases, and 18 bases lay in between. PCR employed 60 Vbeta and 13 Jbeta primers. Sequenced by immunoSEQ multiplex PCR; TCRdb stores in-frame clones only, minus some. The sample shows 64,000 or so clones, about 73% of them seen only once. V is TRBV11-3 and J is TRBJ2-1; tentative D call: TRBD2 (5 bases). The clonotype originates from a woman aged 45-59 years in good health and CMV-seropositive. Input material: PBMCs. CDR3 nucleotide sequence: TGTGCCAGCAGCCCTGGGCGGGCAGGCCCTTACAATGAGCAGTTCTTC. This gives the protein CASSPGRAGPYNEQFF.